This T cell receptor (beta chain) was captured in a study of CXCR3 chemokines and chemotherapy response in bladder cancer. Using its own MiXCR run on the PCR reads, TCRdb lists one record per CDR3 protein. Seen here are 2,000 to 3,000 distinct CDR3 sequences, less than 8.5% observed once, and the top ten hold roughly 34%. The V and J ends lost 7 bases and 10 bases respectively, with 28 bases between them. The CDR3 runs 17 residues. This TCR came from a human donor with bladder cancer that responded to neoadjuvant chemotherapy. Collection of the sample occurred from a patient whose treatment included neoadjuvant chemotherapy. This chain links TRBV12-3 or TRBV12-4 with TRBJ2-2; D tentatively reads TRBD1 or TRBD2 (5 bases each). The CDR3 spells CASTRGPTVGAVVELFF. The CDR3 DNA reads TGTGCCAGCACCCGGGGACCCACTGTAGGAGCTGTTGTGGAGCTGTTTTTT.